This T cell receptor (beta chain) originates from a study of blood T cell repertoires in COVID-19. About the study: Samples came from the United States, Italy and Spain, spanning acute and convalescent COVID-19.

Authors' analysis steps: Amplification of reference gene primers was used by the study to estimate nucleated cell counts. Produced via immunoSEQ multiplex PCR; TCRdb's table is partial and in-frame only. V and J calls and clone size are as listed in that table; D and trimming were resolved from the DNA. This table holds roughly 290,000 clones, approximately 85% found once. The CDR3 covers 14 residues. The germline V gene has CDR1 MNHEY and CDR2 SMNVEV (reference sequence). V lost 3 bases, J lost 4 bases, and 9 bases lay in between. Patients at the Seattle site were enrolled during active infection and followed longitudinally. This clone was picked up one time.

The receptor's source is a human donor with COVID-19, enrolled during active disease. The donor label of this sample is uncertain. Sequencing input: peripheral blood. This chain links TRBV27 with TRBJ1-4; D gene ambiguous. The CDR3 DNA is TGTGCCAGCAGTTTTTCGGCGGGTAATGAAAAACTGTTTTTT. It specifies CASSFSAGNEKLFF.